This T cell receptor beta chain comes out of a study of T cell repertoires in cytomegalovirus infection (dated by TCRdb to the late 2010s). Context from the whole study: Because public TCR beta signatures pointed to carriage of CMV infection together with the matching HLA type, the HLA type of each donor mattered for the analysis.

Instrument used: Illumina HiSeq 1500. The raw public reads went through TCRdb reprocessing: fastp at Q25, MiXCR clone calling, in-frame beta chains kept. CDR3 protein duplicates are merged, each entry listing the most common genes and DNA. This sample has 150,000 to 200,000 distinct CDR3 sequences in its table, and 28% of those were observed once. The ten largest clones add up to roughly 29% of the sample. The CDR3 covers 14 residues, taking in both the cysteine and the phenylalanine. Here the CDR3 DNA is all that survives: 42 bases in frame from base 1. Trimming at the junction amounts to 0 bases on V and 0 bases on J, and the germline ends lie 3 bases apart. For CDR1 and CDR2, the germline V gene lists SGHTA and FQGTGA. This clonotype has just a few counts. Its antigen target is currently unknown. No clone much larger than this one lies a single base away; base qualities are absent. Findings and caveats that apply to the study as a whole: In the ex vivo response, HLA-C-restricted CMV-specific TCR beta clonotypes were dominant, and in two of eight donors the single most frequent clonotype came from this HLA-C-restricted group. Carriers of CMV infection plus the relevant HLA type were discriminated by the cumulative frequency of public TCR beta family members in the study cohort and in an independent approximately 360-donor cohort.

Recombination connected TRBV7-3 to TRBJ2-1; no D gene is confidently identified. What was sequenced was PBMCs. This clonotype was obtained from a human donor in good health (CMV status not recorded). Some clones in this sample may be carry-over from other donors' samples. The CDR3 region: CASSLTTSYNEQFF. The nucleotides are TGTGCCAGCAGCTTAACTACCTCCTACAATGAGCAGTTCTTC. Where the CDR3 stops, the reference TRBV7-3 and TRBJ2-1 genes take over; the full variable domain is GAGVSQTPSNKVTEKGKYVELRCDPISGHTALYWYRQSLGQGPEFLIYFQGTGAADDSGLPNDRFFAVRPEGSVSTLKIQRTERGDSAVYLCASSLTTSYNEQFFGPGTRLTVL.